The entry below describes one T cell receptor (beta chain). Its antigen is not identified. These data are taken from a study of T cell responses to AZD1222 COVID-19 vaccine. Study results and caveats: White British people made up most donors, females outnumbered males, and clonal diversity was possibly underestimated. A reported finding is that nearly half of spike-specific TCRs target unmutated variant regions.

This CDR3 contains 16 residues. Between the trimmed V and J ends, which lost 4 bases and 4 bases, there was a span of 19 bases. Germline V gene lookup returns CDR1 SGHNT and CDR2 YYREEE (reference sequence). TCRdb's table, derived via immunoSEQ multiplex PCR, lists solely in-frame clones and lacks some. In the table there are more than 150,000 clones, about nine tenths of which are singletons. The chain couples TRBV5-4 to TRBJ2-3; D might be TRBD2 (5 bases). This clonotype was obtained from an adult who had recovered from COVID-19. The sequencing used peripheral blood, collected after recovery from COVID-19. In DNA form, the CDR3 reads TGTGCCAGCAGCCCTAAATTGCTTCCTAGCCCAGATACGCAGTATTTT. Its translation is CASSPKLLPSPDTQYF.